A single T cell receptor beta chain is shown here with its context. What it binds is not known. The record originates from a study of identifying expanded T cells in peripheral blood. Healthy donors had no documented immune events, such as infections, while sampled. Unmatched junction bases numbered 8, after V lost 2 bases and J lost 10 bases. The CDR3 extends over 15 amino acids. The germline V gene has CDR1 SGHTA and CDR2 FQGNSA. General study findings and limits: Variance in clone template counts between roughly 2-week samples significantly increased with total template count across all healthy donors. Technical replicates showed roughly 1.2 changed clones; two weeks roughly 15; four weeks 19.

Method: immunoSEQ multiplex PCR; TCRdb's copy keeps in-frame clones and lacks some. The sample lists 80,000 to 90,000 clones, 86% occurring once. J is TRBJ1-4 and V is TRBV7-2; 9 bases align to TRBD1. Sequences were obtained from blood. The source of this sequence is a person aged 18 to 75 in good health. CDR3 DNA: TGTGCCAGCAGCTTAACCGGGACAGGGACTGGAAAACTGTTTTTT. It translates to CASSLTGTGTGKLFF.